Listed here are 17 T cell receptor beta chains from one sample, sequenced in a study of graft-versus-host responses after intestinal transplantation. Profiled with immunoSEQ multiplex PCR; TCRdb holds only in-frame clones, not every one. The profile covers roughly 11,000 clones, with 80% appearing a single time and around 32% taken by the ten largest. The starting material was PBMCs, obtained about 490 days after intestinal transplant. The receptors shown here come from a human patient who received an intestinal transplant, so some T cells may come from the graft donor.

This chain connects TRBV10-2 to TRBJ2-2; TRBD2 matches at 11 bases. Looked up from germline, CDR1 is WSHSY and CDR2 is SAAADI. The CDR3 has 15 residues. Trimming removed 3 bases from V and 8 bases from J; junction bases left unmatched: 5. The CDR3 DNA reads TGCGCCAGCAGTGAACTAGCGGGAGATCAAGGGGAGCTGTTTTTT. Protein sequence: CASSELAGDQGELFF.

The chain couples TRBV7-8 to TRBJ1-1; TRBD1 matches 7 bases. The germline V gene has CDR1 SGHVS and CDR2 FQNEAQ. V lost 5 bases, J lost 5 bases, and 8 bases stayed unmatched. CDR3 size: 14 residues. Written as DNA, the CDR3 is TGTGCCAGCAGCGCGTGGGACAGTAAGACTGAAGCTTTCTTT. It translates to CASSAWDSKTEAFF.

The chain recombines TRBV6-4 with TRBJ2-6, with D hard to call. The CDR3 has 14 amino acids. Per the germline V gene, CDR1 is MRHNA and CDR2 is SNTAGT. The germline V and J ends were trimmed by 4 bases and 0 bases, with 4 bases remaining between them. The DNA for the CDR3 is TGTGCCAGCAGTGTTGACTCTGGGGCCAACGTCCTGACTTTC. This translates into CASSVDSGANVLTF.

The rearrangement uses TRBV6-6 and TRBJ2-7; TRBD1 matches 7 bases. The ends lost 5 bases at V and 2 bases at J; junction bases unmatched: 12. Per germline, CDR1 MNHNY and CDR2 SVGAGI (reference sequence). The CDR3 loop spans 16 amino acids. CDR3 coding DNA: TGTGCCAGCAGTGCCAATACGGGGACAGCCACCTACGAGCAGTACTTC. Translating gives CASSANTGTATYEQYF.

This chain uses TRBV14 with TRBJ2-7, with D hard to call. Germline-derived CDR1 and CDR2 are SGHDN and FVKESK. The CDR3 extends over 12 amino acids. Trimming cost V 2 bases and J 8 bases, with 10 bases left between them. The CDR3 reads CASSQRAWKQYF. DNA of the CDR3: TGTGCCAGCAGCCAAAGGGCGTGGAAGCAGTACTTC. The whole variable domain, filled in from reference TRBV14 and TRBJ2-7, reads EAGVTQFPSHSVIEKGQTVTLRCDPISGHDNLYWYRRVMGKEIKFLLHFVKESKQDESGMPNNRFLAERTGGTYSTLKVQPAELEDSGVYFCASSQRAWKQYFGPGTRLTVT.

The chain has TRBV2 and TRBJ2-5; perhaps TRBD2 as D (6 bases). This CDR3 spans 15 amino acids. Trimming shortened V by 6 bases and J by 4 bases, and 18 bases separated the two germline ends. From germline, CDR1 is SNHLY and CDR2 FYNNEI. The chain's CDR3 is CASRPQAEGGETQYF. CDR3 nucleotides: TGTGCCAGCAGGCCCCAGGCGGAGGGAGGAGAGACCCAGTACTTC.

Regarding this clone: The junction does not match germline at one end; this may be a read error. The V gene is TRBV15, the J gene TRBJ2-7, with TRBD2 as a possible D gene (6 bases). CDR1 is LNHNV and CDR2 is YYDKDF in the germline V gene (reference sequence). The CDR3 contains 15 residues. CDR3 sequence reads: CATGRIGGRLYEQYF. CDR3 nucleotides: TGTGCCACCGGCAGGATAGGAGGGAGGTTGTACGAGCAGTACTTC.

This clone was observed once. The CDR3 sequence: CASSSSGFEQYF. CDR3 coding DNA: TGTGCCAGCAGCTCTAGCGGATTCGAGCAGTACTTC. The gene calls are TRBV5-4 and TRBJ2-7; 7 nucleotides agree with TRBD2. The V gene end was trimmed by 3 bases and the J gene end by 6 bases; junction bases not matched to a gene: 3. This CDR3 region has 12 residues. In germline, CDR1 is SGHNT, CDR2 YYREEE (reference sequence).

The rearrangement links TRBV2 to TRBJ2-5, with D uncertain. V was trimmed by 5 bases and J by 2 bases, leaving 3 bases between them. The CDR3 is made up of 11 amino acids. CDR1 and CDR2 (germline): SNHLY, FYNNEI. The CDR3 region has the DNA TGTGCCAGCAGTCCTCAAGAGACCCAGTACTTC. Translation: CASSPQETQYF.

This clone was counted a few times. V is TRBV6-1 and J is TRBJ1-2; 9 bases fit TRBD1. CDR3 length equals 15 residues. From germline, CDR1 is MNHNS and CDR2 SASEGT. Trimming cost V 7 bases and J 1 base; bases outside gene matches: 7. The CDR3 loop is CASIVGQGFNYGYTF. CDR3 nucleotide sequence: TGTGCCAGCATTGTGGGACAGGGCTTTAACTATGGCTACACCTTC.

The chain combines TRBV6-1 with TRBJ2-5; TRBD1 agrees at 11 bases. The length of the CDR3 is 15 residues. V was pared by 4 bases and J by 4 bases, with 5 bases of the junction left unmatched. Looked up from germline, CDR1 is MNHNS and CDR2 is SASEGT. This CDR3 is CASSADRGRGETQYF. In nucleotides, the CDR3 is TGTGCCAGCAGTGCGGACAGGGGGCGAGGAGAGACCCAGTACTTC.

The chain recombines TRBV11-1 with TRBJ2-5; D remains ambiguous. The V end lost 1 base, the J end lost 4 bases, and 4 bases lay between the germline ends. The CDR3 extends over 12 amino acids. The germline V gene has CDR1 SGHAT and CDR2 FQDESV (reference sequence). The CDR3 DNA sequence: TGTGCCAGCAGCTTAGAAGGAGAGACCCAGTACTTC. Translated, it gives CASSLEGETQYF.

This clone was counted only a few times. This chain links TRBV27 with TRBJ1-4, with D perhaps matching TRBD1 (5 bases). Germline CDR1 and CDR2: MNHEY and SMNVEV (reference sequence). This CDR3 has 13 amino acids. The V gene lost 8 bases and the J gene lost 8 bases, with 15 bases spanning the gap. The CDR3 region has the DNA TGTGCCAGCTCCCCAGGGAGGGAGGAAAAACTGTTTTTT. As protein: CASSPGREEKLFF.

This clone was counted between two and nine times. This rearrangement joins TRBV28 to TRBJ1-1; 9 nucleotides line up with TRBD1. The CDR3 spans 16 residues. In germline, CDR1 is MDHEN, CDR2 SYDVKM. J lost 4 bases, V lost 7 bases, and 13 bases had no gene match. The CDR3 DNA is TGTGCCAGCACCCCCCCACCAGGACAGGGGAGCACTGAAGCTTTCTTT. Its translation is CASTPPPGQGSTEAFF. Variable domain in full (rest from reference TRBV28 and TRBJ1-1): DVKVTQSSRYLVKRTGEKVFLECVQDMDHENMFWYRQDPGLGLRLIYFSYDVKMKEKGDIPEGYSVSREKKERFSLILESASTNQTSMYLCASTPPPGQGSTEAFFGQGTRLTVV.

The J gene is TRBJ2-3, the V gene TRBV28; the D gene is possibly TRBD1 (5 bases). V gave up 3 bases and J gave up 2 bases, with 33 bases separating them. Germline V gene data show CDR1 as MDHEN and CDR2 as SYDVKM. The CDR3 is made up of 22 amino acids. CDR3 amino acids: CASSFSASQGPTSSPTTDTQYF. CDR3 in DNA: TGTGCCAGCAGTTTTTCGGCGTCTCAGGGTCCCACCAGTTCCCCTACCACAGATACGCAGTATTTT.

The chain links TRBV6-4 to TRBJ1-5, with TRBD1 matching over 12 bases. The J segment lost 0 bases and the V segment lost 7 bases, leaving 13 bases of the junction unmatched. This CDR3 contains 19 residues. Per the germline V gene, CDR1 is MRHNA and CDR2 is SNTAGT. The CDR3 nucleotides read TGTGCCAGCATCATTCGCGGGGACAGGGGGCCGTATAGCAATCAGCCCCAGCATTTT. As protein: CASIIRGDRGPYSNQPQHF.

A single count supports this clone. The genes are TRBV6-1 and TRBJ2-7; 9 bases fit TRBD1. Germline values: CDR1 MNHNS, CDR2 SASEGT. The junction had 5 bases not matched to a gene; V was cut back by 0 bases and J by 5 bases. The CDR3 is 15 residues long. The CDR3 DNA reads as TGTGCCAGCAGTGAAGCTGAGGACAGGGGCCACGAGCAGTACTTC. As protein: CASSEAEDRGHEQYF.